This T cell receptor beta chain was sequenced in a study of CD8 T cells in Susac syndrome. V lost 3 bases and J lost 1, with 6 bases in between. CDR1 GTSNPN and CDR2 SVGIG come from the germline V gene (reference sequence). The CDR3 runs to 13 residues. Roughly 0.45 to 1 ug RNA was reverse transcribed with random hexamers. TCRdb re-analysed the immunoSEQ multiplex PCR reads in MiXCR, keeping a single row per CDR3 protein. The sample comprises about 400,000 distinct CDR3 sequences, around 85% of which are singletons, and approximately 0.12% rests with the top ten. The authors carried out high-throughput sequencing of TCR beta. They applied it to CD8+ and CD4+ T cells obtained from blood.

The sequence was collected from a human donor with multiple sclerosis. Sequencing was performed on CD8+ T cells from PBMCs. This rearrangement joins TRBV30 to TRBJ2-2; D unresolved. The CDR3 loop reads CAWRRLNTGELFF. DNA for the CDR3: TGTGCCTGGAGGAGGCTGAACACCGGGGAGCTGTTTTTT.